Sequencing of this TCR beta chain was carried out in a study of blood T cell repertoires in COVID-19. Background on the study: The United States, Italy and Spain supplied acute and convalescent COVID-19 samples. Sources were T cells, B-cell-depleted T cells, or PBMCs; the material itself was cDNA or gDNA.

Recruits, aged about 18 to 89 years, lived in 25 or so US areas. Participants' reported clinical history set cohort assignment. The repertoire was sequenced with immunoSEQ multiplex PCR; TCRdb's copy has only in-frame clones and lacks some. The sample holds more than 450,000 clones, about nine tenths seen once. This sequence was found in a woman between 18 and 29 years old who had recovered from COVID-19. The sequenced sample consisted of PBMCs or T cells enriched from blood (not recorded which).

CDR3 coding DNA: TGCGCCAGCAGCTCCGGGGAACCGGGGGCTGAAGCTTTCTTT. Its translation: CASSSGEPGAEAFF. The chain is built from TRBV5-1 and TRBJ1-1, with D maybe TRBD1 (5 bases). There are 14 residues in the CDR3. V lost 3 bases to trimming and J lost 6 bases, with 15 bases between them. The V gene's germline CDR1 is SGHRS and CDR2 YFSETQ.